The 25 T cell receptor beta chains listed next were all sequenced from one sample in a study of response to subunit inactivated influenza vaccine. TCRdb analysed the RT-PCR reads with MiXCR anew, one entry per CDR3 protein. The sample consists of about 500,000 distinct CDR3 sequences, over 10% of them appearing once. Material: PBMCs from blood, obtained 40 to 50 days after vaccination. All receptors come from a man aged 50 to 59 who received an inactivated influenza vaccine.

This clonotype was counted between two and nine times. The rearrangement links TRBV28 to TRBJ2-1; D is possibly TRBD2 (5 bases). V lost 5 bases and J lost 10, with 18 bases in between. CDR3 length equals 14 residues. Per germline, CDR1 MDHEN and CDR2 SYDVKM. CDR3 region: CASSLTRRGFEQFF. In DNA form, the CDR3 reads TGTGCCAGCAGTCTCACCCGTCGGGGATTCGAGCAGTTCTTC.

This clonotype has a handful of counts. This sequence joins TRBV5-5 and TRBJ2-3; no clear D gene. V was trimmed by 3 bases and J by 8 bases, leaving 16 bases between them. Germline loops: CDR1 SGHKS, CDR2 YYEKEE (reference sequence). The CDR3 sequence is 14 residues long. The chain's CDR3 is CASSSLGLSGTQYF. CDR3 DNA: TGTGCCAGCAGCTCCCTAGGCCTTTCGGGTACGCAGTATTTT.

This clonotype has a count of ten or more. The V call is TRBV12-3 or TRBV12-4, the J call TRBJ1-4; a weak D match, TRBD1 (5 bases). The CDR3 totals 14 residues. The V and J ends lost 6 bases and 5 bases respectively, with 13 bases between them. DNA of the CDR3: TGTGCCAGCAGCCCGCTGGGGGTAAATGAAAAACTGTTTTTT. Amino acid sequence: CASSPLGVNEKLFF.

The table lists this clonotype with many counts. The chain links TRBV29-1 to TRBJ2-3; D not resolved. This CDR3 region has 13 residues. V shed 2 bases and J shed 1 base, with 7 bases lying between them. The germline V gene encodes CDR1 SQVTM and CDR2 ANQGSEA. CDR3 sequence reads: CSVEYGRTDTQYF. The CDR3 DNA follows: TGCAGCGTTGAATATGGACGCACAGATACGCAGTATTTT.

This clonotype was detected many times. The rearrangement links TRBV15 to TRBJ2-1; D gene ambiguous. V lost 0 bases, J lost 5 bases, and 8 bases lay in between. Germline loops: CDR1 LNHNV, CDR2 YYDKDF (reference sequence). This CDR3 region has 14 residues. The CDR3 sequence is CATSRDRVNNEQFF. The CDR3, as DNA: TGTGCCACCAGCAGAGATAGGGTAAACAATGAGCAGTTCTTC.

DNA of the CDR3: TGCAGTGCTATAACAGGAGGAGCGGGAGGGGTGCAGTACTTC. This sequence encodes CSAITGGAGGVQYF. This chain connects TRBV20-1 to TRBJ2-7, with TRBD2 matching 10 bases. Losses at the gene ends were 4 bases for V and 9 bases for J; bases not matched to a gene: 12. Germline V gene lookup returns CDR1 DFQATT and CDR2 SNEGSKA (reference sequence). This CDR3 is 14 amino acids long.

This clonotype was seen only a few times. The CDR3 nucleotides read TGTGCCAGCAGTTTGCCTGGCGTAGCGGCCTCCTACGAGCAGTACTTC. It is translated as CASSLPGVAASYEQYF. The chain recombines TRBV6-5 with TRBJ2-7, with D possibly TRBD2 on 6 matching bases. CDR1 and CDR2 (germline): MNHEY, SVGAGI. This CDR3 contains 16 residues. Between the trimmed V and J ends, which lost 4 bases and 0 bases, there was a span of 16 bases.

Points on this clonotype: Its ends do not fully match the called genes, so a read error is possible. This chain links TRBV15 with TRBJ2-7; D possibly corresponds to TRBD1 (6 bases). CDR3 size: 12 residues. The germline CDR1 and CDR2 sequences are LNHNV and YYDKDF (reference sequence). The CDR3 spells CATSSLRGTLFF. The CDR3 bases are TGTGCCACCAGCAGTCTTAGGGGGACATTATTCTTC.

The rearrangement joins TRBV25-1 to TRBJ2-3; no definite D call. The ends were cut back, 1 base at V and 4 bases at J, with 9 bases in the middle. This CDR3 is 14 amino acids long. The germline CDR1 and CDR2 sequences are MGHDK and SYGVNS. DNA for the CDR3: TGTGCCAGCAGTGAATCATTAGGCGCAGATACGCAGTATTTT. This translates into CASSESLGADTQYF.

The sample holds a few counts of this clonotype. The CDR3 reads CSVGTAHSNQPQHF. The CDR3 DNA reads TGCAGCGTTGGGACAGCCCATAGCAATCAGCCCCAGCATTTT. The chain is built from TRBV29-1 and TRBJ1-5; tentatively, D is TRBD1 (6 bases). V was pared by 4 bases and J by 0 bases, with 10 bases between. Germline CDR1 is SQVTM and CDR2 is ANQGSEA. The CDR3 contains 14 residues. The full variable domain, its missing parts supplied by reference TRBV29-1 and TRBJ1-5, is SAVISQKPSRDICQRGTSLTIQCQVDSQVTMMFWYRQQPGQSLTLIATANQGSEATYESGFVIDKFPISRPNLTFSTLTVSNMSPEDSSIYLCSVGTAHSNQPQHFGDGTRLSIL.

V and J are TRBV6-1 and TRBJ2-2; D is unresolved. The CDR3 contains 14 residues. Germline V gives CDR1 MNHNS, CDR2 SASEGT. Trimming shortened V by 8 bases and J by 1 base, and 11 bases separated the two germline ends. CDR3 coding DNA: TGTGCCAGCTTCCCAGTTAGGAACACCGGGGAGCTGTTTTTT. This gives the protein CASFPVRNTGELFF.

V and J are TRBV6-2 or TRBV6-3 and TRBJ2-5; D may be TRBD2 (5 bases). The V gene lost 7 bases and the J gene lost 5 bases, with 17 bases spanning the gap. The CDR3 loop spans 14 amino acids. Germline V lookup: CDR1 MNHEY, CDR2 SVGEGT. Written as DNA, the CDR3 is TGTGCCAGCAATCGAGTTGGGGTAGCGGAGACCCAGTACTTC. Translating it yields CASNRVGVAETQYF.

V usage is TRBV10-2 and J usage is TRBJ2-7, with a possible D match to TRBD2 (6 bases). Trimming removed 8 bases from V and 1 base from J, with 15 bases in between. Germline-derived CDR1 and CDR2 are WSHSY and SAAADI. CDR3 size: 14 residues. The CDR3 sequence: CASLEEGGSYEQYF. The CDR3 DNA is TGCGCCAGCCTCGAGGAGGGAGGATCCTACGAGCAGTACTTC.

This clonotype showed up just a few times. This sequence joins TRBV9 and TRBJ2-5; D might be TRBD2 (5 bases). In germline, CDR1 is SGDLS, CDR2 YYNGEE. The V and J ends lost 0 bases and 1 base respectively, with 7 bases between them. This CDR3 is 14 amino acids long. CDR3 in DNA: TGTGCCAGCAGCGTAGAGCTAGCCCAAGAGACCCAGTACTTC. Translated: CASSVELAQETQYF.

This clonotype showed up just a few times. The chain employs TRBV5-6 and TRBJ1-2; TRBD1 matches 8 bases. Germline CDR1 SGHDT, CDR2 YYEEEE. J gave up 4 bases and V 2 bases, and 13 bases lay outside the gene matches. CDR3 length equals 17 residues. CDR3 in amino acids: CASSFDRGLLHRYGYTF. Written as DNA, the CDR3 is TGTGCCAGCAGCTTCGACAGGGGACTTTTGCACCGCTATGGCTACACCTTC.

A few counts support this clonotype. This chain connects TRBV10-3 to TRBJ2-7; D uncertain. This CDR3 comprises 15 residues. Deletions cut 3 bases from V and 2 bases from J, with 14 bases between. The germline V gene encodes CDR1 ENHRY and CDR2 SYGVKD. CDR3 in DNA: TGTGCCATCAGTGATTTGGGTCGCACCACCTACGAGCAGTACTTC. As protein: CAISDLGRTTYEQYF.

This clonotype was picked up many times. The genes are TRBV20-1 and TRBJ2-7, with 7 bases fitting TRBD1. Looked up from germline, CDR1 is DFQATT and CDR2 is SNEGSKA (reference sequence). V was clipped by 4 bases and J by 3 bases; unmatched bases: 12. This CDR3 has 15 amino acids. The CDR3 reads CSAKGTTGVFYEQYF. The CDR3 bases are TGCAGTGCTAAGGGTACTACAGGGGTTTTCTACGAGCAGTACTTC.

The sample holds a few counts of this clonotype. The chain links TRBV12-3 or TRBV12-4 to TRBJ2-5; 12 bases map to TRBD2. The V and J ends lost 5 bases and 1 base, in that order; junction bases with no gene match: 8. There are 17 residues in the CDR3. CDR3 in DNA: TGTGCCAGCAGTCTAGGACTAGCGGGGAGATTCCAAGAGACCCAGTACTTC. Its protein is CASSLGLAGRFQETQYF.

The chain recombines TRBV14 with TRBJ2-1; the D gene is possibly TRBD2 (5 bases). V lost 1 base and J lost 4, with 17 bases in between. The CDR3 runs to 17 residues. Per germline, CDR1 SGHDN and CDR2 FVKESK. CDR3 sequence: CASSQGSGLAPYNEQFF. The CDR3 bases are TGTGCCAGCAGCCAAGGGAGCGGCCTCGCCCCATACAATGAGCAGTTCTTC.

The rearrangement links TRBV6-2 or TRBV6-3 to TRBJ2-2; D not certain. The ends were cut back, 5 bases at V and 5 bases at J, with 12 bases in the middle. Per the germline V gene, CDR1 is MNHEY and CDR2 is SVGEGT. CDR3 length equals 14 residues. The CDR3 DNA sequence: TGTGCCAGCAGTCCTCATGCGAGTACCGGGGAGCTGTTTTTT. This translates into CASSPHASTGELFF.

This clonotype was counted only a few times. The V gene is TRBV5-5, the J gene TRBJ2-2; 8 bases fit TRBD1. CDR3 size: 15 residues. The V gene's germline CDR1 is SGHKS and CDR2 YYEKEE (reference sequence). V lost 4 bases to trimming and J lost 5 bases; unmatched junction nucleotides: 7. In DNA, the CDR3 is TGTGCCAGCAGCCCTAAACAGGGGGTTACCGGGGAGCTGTTTTTT. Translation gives CASSPKQGVTGELFF.

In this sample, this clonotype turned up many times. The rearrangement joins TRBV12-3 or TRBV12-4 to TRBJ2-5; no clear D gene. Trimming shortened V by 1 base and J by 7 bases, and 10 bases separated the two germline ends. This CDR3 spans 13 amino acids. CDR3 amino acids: CASSLGLYGTQYF. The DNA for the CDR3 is TGTGCCAGCAGTTTAGGACTTTACGGGACCCAGTACTTC.

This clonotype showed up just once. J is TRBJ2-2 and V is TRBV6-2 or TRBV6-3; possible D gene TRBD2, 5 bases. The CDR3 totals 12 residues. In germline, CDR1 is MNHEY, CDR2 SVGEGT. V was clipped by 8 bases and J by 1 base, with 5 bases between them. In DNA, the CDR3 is TGTGCCAGCGGACTGAACACCGGGGAGCTGTTTTTT. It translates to CASGLNTGELFF.

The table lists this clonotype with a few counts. The CDR3 DNA reads as TGTGCCAGCTTAGCTTATGGGGTGAACACTGAAGCTTTCTTT. Amino acid sequence: CASLAYGVNTEAFF. This rearrangement joins TRBV7-6 to TRBJ1-1; no definite D call. CDR1 is SGHVS, CDR2 FNYEAQ, per germline. This CDR3 has 14 residues. V dropped 8 bases and J dropped 0 bases, with 13 bases sitting between them.

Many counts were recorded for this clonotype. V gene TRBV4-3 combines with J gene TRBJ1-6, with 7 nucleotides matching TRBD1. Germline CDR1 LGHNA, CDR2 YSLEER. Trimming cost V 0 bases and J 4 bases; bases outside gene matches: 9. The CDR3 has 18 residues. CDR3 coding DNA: TGCGCCAGCAGCCAAGAGCCCCAGGGGGTCGTTTATAATTCACCCCTCCACTTT. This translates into CASSQEPQGVVYNSPLHF.